The clone carrying this TCR beta chain has only a few counts. Its specificity is not known. Sequencing relied on a cDNA template that was reverse transcribed from extracted RNA. Produced via immunoSEQ multiplex PCR; TCRdb's table is partial and in-frame only. Seen here are 150,000 to 200,000 clones, about 55% observed once, and the top ten hold roughly a tenth. Germline CDR1 and CDR2: LGHNA and YSLEER. The CDR3 extends over 15 amino acids. Deletions cut 0 bases from V and 2 bases from J, with 11 bases between. Treatment defined: oral pan-JAK inhibitor, 5-10 mg twice daily. The sample originates from a study of CD8+ T cells in alopecia areata. For the study at large: Treated patients were scored for severity by percent of scalp affected.

Points from the study as a whole: Many expanded lesional clones persisted in scalp and blood during tofacitinib.

The source of this sequence is a human donor with alopecia areata. The source material was CD8+ T cells sorted from blood, sampled at week 24, from a patient treated with tofacitinib. The rearrangement joins TRBV4-3 to TRBJ2-7; D unresolved. CDR3 in amino acids: CASSQDPGSAYEQYF. The CDR3 DNA reads TGCGCCAGCAGCCAAGACCCCGGTTCGGCCTACGAGCAGTACTTC.